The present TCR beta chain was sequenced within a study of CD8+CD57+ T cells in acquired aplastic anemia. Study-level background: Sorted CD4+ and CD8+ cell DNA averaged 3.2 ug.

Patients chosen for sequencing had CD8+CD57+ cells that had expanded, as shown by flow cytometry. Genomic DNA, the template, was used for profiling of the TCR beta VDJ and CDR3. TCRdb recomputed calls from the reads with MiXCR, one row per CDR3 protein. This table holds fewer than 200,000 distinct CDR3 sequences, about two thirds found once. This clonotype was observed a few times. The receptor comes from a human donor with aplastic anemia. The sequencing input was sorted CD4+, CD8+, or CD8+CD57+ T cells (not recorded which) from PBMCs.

The chain's CDR3 is CASRFGQNNSPLHF. The DNA of the CDR3 is TGTGCCAGCAGGTTCGGACAGAATAATTCACCCCTCCACTTT. This chain links TRBV2 with TRBJ1-6; D might be TRBD1 (6 bases). Per germline, CDR1 SNHLY and CDR2 FYNNEI. This CDR3 spans 14 amino acids. V dropped 6 bases and J dropped 5 bases, with 11 bases sitting between them.